A selection of T cell receptor beta chains follows, all from one sample in a study of shared clonotypes between healthy human individuals. Assay: immunoSEQ multiplex PCR; the TCRdb copy retains only in-frame clones and omits some. The sample consists of approximately 350,000 clones, less than 85% of them appearing once. Source material: memory CD4+ T cells sorted from blood. The receptors stem from a young man in good health. Both conserved end residues are part of each CDR3. The D gene is left open where the match is weak. Size is omitted from some rows. Given values are once, few, many or a class for expanded clones.

clone_size	d_call	cdr3_length	v_call	j_call	cdr3_aa	cdr3_nt
-	-	17	TRBV5-6	TRBJ2-2	CASSLSGYSTNTGELFF	TGTGCCAGCAGCTTGAGTGGATACTCGACGAACACCGGGGAGCTGTTTTTT
-	-	16	TRBV5-5	TRBJ1-1	CASSSRALGSGTEAFF	TGTGCCAGCAGCTCCAGGGCCCTAGGGTCGGGCACTGAAGCTTTCTTT
-	-	14	TRBV25-1	TRBJ1-4	CASSGGRGLEKLFF	TGTGCCAGCAGTGGGGGCAGGGGTCTCGAAAAACTGTTTTTT
-	TRBD2	16	TRBV5-8	TRBJ2-7	CASSFRSSGITHEQYF	TGTGCCAGCAGCTTTCGATCAAGCGGGATAACCCACGAGCAGTACTTC
-	-	12	TRBV28	TRBJ2-5	CASSPRTETQYF	TGTGCCAGCAGTCCGCGGACAGAGACCCAGTACTTC
-	-	15	TRBV9	TRBJ2-1	CASSVASLSANEQFF	TGTGCCAGCAGCGTAGCTTCCTTGTCCGCGAATGAGCAGTTCTTC
many	-	14	TRBV2	TRBJ2-3	CASSVVRASDTQYF	TGTGCCAGCAGTGTGGTAAGGGCCTCAGATACGCAGTATTTT
-	-	13	TRBV5-1	TRBJ2-3	CASSRLASDTQYF	TGCGCCAGCAGCCGCCTAGCATCAGATACGCAGTATTTT
once	-	16	TRBV4-3	TRBJ2-2	CASSQDRGLNTGELFF	TGCGCCAGCAGCCAAGACCGGGGCTTGAACACCGGGGAGCTGTTTTTT
-	-	14	TRBV2	TRBJ1-2	CASSEGGQLYGYTF	TGTGCCAGCAGTGAGGGAGGTCAGCTCTATGGCTACACCTTC
-	TRBD2	14	TRBV6-1	TRBJ2-1	CASRGVAGGGEQFF	TGTGCCAGCAGGGGAGTAGCGGGAGGAGGTGAGCAGTTCTTC
-	TRBD1	14	TRBV7-2	TRBJ2-4	CASSVRGRRSIQYF	TGTGCCAGCAGCGTCAGGGGGCGGCGGAGCATTCAGTACTTC
-	TRBD2	17	TRBV7-2	TRBJ2-1	CASSLFWTSGSYNEQFF	TGTGCCAGCAGCTTATTCTGGACTAGCGGGTCCTACAATGAGCAGTTCTTC
many	TRBD1	14	TRBV5-5	TRBJ1-5	CASSRDRGDQPQHF	TGTGCCAGCAGCCGGGACAGGGGGGATCAGCCCCAGCATTTT
once	TRBD2	15	TRBV28	TRBJ2-5	CASSLPSGSGETQYF	TGTGCCAGCAGTTTGCCCAGCGGGAGCGGTGAGACCCAGTACTTC
few	-	14	TRBV6-1	TRBJ2-7	CASSKAGYSYEQYF	TGTGCCAGCAGCAAGGCAGGGTACTCCTACGAGCAGTACTTC
once	-	16	TRBV6-6	TRBJ2-3	CASSYSGWGSTDTQYF	TGTGCCAGCAGTTACTCGGGGTGGGGGAGCACAGATACGCAGTATTTT
-	TRBD1	13	TRBV6-6	TRBJ1-5	CASSTGGSQPQHF	TGTGCCAGCAGCACAGGGGGCAGTCAGCCCCAGCATTTT
-	TRBD2	16	TRBV11-2	TRBJ2-2	CASSLDSGSYTGELFF	TGTGCCAGCAGCTTAGACAGCGGGAGTTACACCGGGGAGCTGTTTTTT
-	-	16	TRBV7-2	TRBJ2-3	CASSLRPSATTDTQYF	TGTGCCAGCAGCTTACGTCCTAGCGCGACCACAGATACGCAGTATTTT
once	-	15	TRBV5-4	TRBJ2-1	CASSLEAAKVNEQFF	TGTGCCAGCAGCTTGGAAGCGGCGAAGGTCAATGAGCAGTTCTTC
once	TRBD2	13	TRBV19	TRBJ2-7	CASSTRRGSEQYF	TGTGCCAGTAGTACCCGGCGGGGGTCCGAGCAGTACTTC
-	TRBD1	15	TRBV10-3	TRBJ2-2	CAISGGQANTGELFF	TGTGCCATCAGTGGAGGACAGGCGAACACCGGGGAGCTGTTTTTT
-	-	12	TRBV7-2	TRBJ1-1	CASSLVGREGFF	TGTGCCAGCAGCTTAGTCGGCAGGGAAGGTTTCTTT
-	TRBD1	14	TRBV7-9	TRBJ2-3	CASSFLIATGAQYF	TGTGCCAGCAGCTTCCTAATTGCGACAGGGGCGCAGTATTTT
-	-	15	TRBV6-6	TRBJ1-2	CASSYNLPGGYDYTF	TGTGCCAGCAGTTACAACCTACCAGGCGGATATGACTACACCTTC
-	-	14	TRBV30	TRBJ1-1	CAWSRRPSHTEAFF	TGTGCCTGGAGTAGACGGCCGTCGCACACTGAAGCTTTCTTT
-	TRBD2	20	TRBV6-4	TRBJ2-3	CASSDPREERRGNHTDTQYF	TGTGCCAGCAGTGATCCCCGAGAGGAACGGCGGGGGAATCACACAGATACGCAGTATTTT
-	-	15	TRBV18	TRBJ2-2	CASSSAGANTGELFF	TGTGCCAGCTCTTCGGCCGGGGCCAATACCGGGGAGCTGTTTTTT
-	-	13	TRBV7-2	TRBJ2-7	CASSLAKAYEQYF	TGTGCCAGCAGCTTAGCGAAGGCCTACGAGCAGTACTTC
once	TRBD1	15	TRBV7-2	TRBJ2-7	CASSLTGTGAYEQYF	TGTGCCAGCAGCTTGACGGGGACAGGAGCCTACGAGCAGTACTTC
-	-	13	TRBV7-7	TRBJ2-5	CASSLAGEGTQYF	TGTGCTAGCAGTCTTGCTGGGGAAGGGACCCAGTACTTC
-	TRBD2	16	TRBV11-3	TRBJ2-1	CASSFRGGRDRNEQFF	TGTGCCAGCAGCTTTCGCGGGGGGCGGGATAGGAATGAGCAGTTCTTC
-	-	14	TRBV6-1	TRBJ2-3	CASQTPAGTDTQYF	TGTGCCAGCCAGACCCCAGCAGGCACAGATACGCAGTATTTT
-	-	13	TRBV6-5	TRBJ2-7	CASSYASTYEQYF	TGTGCCAGCAGTTACGCCAGTACCTACGAGCAGTACTTC
-	TRBD2	16	TRBV19	TRBJ2-1	CASSIRTSGVYNEQFF	TGTGCCAGTAGTATCCGTACTAGCGGGGTGTACAATGAGCAGTTCTTC
-	TRBD1	14	TRBV27	TRBJ1-2	CASSGIGDRVGYTF	TGTGCCAGCAGTGGAATTGGGGACAGGGTGGGCTACACCTTC
-	TRBD2	16	TRBV2	TRBJ2-3	CASSFLAGPSTDTQYF	TGTGCCAGCAGTTTTCTAGCGGGCCCGAGCACAGATACGCAGTATTTT
once	TRBD2	20	TRBV5-1	TRBJ2-2	CASSLGRLAGEGVNTGELFF	TGCGCCAGCAGCTTGGGGCGACTAGCGGGAGAGGGCGTGAACACCGGGGAGCTGTTTTTT
many	-	13	TRBV6-5	TRBJ2-1	CASSRGFPNEQFF	TGTGCCAGCAGTAGGGGGTTTCCCAATGAGCAGTTCTTC
-	TRBD2	16	TRBV9	TRBJ2-5	CASSVGLAGFEETQYF	TGTGCCAGCAGCGTAGGACTAGCGGGATTTGAAGAGACCCAGTACTTC
few	-	13	TRBV27	TRBJ2-1	CASSLMGVSGQFF	TGTGCCAGCAGTTTAATGGGAGTGAGTGGGCAGTTCTTC
-	-	14	TRBV5-4	TRBJ1-5	CASSLDRRRQPQHF	TGTGCCAGCAGCCTTGACCGGAGGAGGCAGCCCCAGCATTTT
-	-	14	TRBV7-9	TRBJ1-4	CASSLDRVYEKLFF	TGTGCCAGCAGCTTAGACAGAGTCTATGAAAAACTGTTTTTT
once	-	12	TRBV19	TRBJ1-1	CASGRVNTEAFF	TGTGCCAGTGGCAGGGTGAACACTGAAGCTTTCTTT
-	-	14	TRBV5-1	TRBJ1-3	CASSLTVSGNTIYF	TGCGCCAGCAGCTTGACCGTCTCTGGAAACACCATATATTTT
-	-	13	TRBV2	TRBJ1-1	CASSPLGDTEAFF	TGTGCCAGCAGTCCCCTTGGGGACACTGAAGCTTTCTTT